This T cell receptor (beta chain) was observed in a study of shared clonotypes between healthy human individuals. Study outcomes and limitations: Shared clonotypes across all four donors exceeded non-shared ones in generation probability.

A remark on this clone: Its antigen is still unknown.

Adults of Caucasian background living in Nashville, Tennessee made up all donors. Measured with immunoSEQ multiplex PCR; TCRdb has only the in-frame clones, and not every one. The sample includes some 1 million clones, roughly 70% of them seen just once. The CDR3 runs 16 residues. Germline V CDR1 and CDR2: SGHRS, YFSETQ. V lost 4 bases and J 10 bases, leaving 24 bases between the germline ends. The sequence was collected from a man aged 18 to 30 in good health. V gene TRBV5-1 combines with J gene TRBJ2-1; D may be TRBD2 (6 bases). The sequenced sample was memory CD4+ T cells sorted from blood. The subset denotes: CD45RA-negative fraction. CDR3 DNA sequence: TGCGCCAGCAGCATCAAAGCGGGTGCCCCATCCCCAGAGCAGTTCTTC. Translating gives CASSIKAGAPSPEQFF.